This TCR beta chain was identified in a study of blood T cells in healthy people across ages. A second PCR of roughly 7 to 11 cycles used a sample-barcoded 5' primer and a J-beta primer mix. Each CDR3 protein is one row after TCRdb ran MiXCR on the 5' RACE reads. The sample includes roughly 1.5 million distinct CDR3 sequences, 35% to 45% of them seen just once. Each donor's blood draw was approximately 10 milliliters of peripheral blood. This clonotype appeared a few times. V was clipped by 5 bases and J by 5 bases; unmatched bases: 12. The CDR3 contains 19 residues. The receptor was derived from a woman under 30 in good health. The V call is TRBV12-3 or TRBV12-4, the J call TRBJ2-1, with 16 nucleotides matching TRBD2. The sequenced material came from blood. The CDR3: CASSDRPGLAGGPNNEQFF. CDR3 sequence (DNA): TGTGCCAGCAGTGATCGACCGGGACTAGCGGGAGGGCCGAACAATGAGCAGTTCTTC.